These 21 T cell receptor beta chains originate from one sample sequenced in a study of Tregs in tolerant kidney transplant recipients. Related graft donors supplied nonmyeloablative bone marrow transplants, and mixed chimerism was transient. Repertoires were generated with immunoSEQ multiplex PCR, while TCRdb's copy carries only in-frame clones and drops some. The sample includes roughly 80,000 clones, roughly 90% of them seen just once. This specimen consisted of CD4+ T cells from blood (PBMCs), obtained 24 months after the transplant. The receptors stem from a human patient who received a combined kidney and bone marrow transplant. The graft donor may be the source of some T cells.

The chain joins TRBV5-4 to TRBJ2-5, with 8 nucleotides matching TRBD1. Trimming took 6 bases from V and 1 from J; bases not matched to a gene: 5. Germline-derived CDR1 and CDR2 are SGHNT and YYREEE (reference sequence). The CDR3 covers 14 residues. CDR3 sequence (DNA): TGTGCCAGCAAAGCCGGACAGGGCCAAGAGACCCAGTACTTC. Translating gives CASKAGQGQETQYF.

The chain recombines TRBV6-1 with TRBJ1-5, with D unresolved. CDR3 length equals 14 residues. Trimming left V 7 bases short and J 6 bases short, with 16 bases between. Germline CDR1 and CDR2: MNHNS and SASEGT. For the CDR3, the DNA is TGTGCCAGCATATCGGCCCAGGTCAGTCAGCCCCAGCATTTT. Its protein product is CASISAQVSQPQHF.

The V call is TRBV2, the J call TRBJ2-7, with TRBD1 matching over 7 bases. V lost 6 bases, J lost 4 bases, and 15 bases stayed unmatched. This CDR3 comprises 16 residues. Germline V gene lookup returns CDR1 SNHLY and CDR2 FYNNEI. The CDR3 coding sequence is TGTGCCAGCAGCGCAACCCCCGGGACAGCTCAATACGAGCAGTACTTC. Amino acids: CASSATPGTAQYEQYF.

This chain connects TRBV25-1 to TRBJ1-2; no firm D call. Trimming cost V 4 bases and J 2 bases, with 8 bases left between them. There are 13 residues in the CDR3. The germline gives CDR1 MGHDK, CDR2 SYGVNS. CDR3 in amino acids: CASSARGNYGYTF. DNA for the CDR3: TGTGCCAGCAGTGCGAGAGGGAACTATGGCTACACCTTC.

The CDR3 DNA sequence: TGTGCCAGCAGCTTAGCGCGGGGGGGGACCGGGGAGCTGTTTTTT. Its protein product is CASSLARGGTGELFF. The chain uses TRBV7-2 and TRBJ2-2; 9 positions match TRBD2. The germline V gene encodes CDR1 SGHTA and CDR2 FQGNSA. The CDR3 has 15 amino acids. J gave up 5 bases and V 0 bases, and 1 base lay outside the gene matches. Filled out from reference TRBV7-2 and TRBJ2-2, the complete variable domain reads GAGVSQSPSNKVTEKGKDVELRCDPISGHTALYWYRQSLGQGLEFLIYFQGNSAPDKSGLPSDRFSAERTGGSVSTLTIQRTQQEDSAVYLCASSLARGGTGELFFGEGSRLTVL.

The CDR3 nucleotides are TGTGCCAGCAAAAGGACAGCGAACACCGGGGAGCTGTTTTTT. Encoded protein: CASKRTANTGELFF. V usage is TRBV28 and J usage is TRBJ2-2, with D tentatively TRBD1 (6 bases). CDR1 is MDHEN and CDR2 is SYDVKM in the germline V gene. The CDR3 runs to 14 residues. The V end was cut by 7 bases, the J end by 0 bases, with 9 bases between.

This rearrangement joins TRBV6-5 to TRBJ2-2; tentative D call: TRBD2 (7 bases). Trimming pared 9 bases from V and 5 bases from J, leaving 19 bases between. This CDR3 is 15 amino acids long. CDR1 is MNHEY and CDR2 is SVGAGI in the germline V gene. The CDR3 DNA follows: TGTGCCAGTAGAAACTGGGGGGGCCAAACCGGGGAGCTGTTTTTT. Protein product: CASRNWGGQTGELFF.

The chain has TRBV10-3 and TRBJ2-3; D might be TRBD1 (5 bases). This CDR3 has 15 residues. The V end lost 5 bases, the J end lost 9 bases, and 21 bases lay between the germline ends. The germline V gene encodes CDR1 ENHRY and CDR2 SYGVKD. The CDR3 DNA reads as TGTGCCATCAGTCGTGAACAGGAGTACACTGGAACGCAGTATTTT. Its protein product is CAISREQEYTGTQYF.

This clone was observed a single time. CDR3 sequence: CASGGGQGMGRGYTF. The CDR3 DNA sequence: TGTGCCAGCGGGGGGGGACAGGGGATGGGTCGGGGCTACACCTTC. V is TRBV28 and J is TRBJ1-2, with TRBD1 identical over 10 bases. Germline loops: CDR1 MDHEN, CDR2 SYDVKM. This CDR3 is 15 amino acids long. With V trimmed by 8 bases and J by 8 bases, 14 bases remained unmatched.

The DNA of the CDR3 is TGTGCCAGTAGTCACCCTAGCGGATGGGACAACACCGGGGAGCTGTTTTTT. It specifies CASSHPSGWDNTGELFF. The V call is TRBV19, the J call TRBJ2-2; 7 nucleotides align to TRBD2. CDR1 and CDR2 (germline): LNHDA, SQIVND (reference sequence). The CDR3 spans 17 residues. Losses at the gene ends were 5 bases for V and 2 bases for J; bases not matched to a gene: 11.

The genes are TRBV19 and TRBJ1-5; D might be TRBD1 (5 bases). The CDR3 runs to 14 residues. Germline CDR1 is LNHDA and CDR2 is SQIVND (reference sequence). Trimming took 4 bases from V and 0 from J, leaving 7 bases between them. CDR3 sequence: CASSRGGSNQPQHF. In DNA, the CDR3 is TGTGCCAGTAGTAGGGGGGGTAGCAATCAGCCCCAGCATTTT.

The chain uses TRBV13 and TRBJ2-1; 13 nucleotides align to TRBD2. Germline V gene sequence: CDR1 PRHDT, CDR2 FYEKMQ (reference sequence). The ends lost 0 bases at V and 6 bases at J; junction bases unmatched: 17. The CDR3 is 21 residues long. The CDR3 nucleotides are TGTGCCAGCAGCTTAGGAATTCGGGGACAGACGGGACTAGCGGGGATCAATGAGCAGTTCTTC. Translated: CASSLGIRGQTGLAGINEQFF.

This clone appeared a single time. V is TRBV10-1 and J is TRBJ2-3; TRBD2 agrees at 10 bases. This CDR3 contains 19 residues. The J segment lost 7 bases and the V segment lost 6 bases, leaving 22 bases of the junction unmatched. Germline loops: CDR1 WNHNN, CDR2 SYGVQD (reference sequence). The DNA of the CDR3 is TGCGCCAGCAGCGACATCCCCCCGTTACGGCTAGCGGGGGAACATACGCAGTATTTT. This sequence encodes CASSDIPPLRLAGEHTQYF.

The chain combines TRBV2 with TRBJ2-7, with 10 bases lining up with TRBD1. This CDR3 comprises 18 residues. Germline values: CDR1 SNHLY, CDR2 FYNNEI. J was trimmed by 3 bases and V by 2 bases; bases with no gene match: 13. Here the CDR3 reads CASSELDRGFYRRYEQYF. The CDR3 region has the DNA TGTGCCAGCAGTGAATTGGACAGGGGGTTCTACCGACGCTACGAGCAGTACTTC.

CDR3 amino acids: CASSLRQGIGSTDTQYF. The CDR3 DNA reads as TGTGCCAGCAGCTTGCGACAGGGGATTGGGAGCACAGATACGCAGTATTTT. This chain connects TRBV7-7 to TRBJ2-3; TRBD1 aligns across 8 bases. V dropped 3 bases and J dropped 0; count of bases not matched to a gene: 8. This CDR3 has 17 amino acids. Per germline, CDR1 SSHAT and CDR2 FNYEAQ (reference sequence).

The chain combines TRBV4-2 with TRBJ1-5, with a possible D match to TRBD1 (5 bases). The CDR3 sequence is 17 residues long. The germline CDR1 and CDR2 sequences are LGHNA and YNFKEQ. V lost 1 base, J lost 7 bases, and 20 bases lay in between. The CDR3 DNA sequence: TGTGCCAGCAGCCAAGGTCTCGGCCAGGGAATCGGACAGCCCCAGCATTTT. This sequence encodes CASSQGLGQGIGQPQHF.

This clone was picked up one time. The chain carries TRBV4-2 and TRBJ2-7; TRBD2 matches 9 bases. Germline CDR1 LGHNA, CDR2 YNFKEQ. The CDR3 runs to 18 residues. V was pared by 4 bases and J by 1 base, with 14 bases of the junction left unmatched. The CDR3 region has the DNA TGTGCCAGCAGCCCCCGGGGTAGCGGGAGCCTCCTTTCCTACGAGCAGTACTTC. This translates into CASSPRGSGSLLSYEQYF.

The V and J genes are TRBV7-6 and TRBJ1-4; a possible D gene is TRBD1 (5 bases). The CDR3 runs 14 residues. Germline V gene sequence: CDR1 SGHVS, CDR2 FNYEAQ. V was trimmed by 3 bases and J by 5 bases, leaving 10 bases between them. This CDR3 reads CASSFQGLNEKLFF. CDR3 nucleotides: TGTGCCAGCAGCTTCCAGGGTTTAAATGAAAAACTGTTTTTT.

The CDR3 here is CASSSGQGYTF. In DNA form, the CDR3 reads TGTGCCAGCAGTTCAGGACAGGGCTACACCTTC. The chain couples TRBV28 to TRBJ1-2; maybe TRBD1 (6 bases). Germline V gives CDR1 MDHEN, CDR2 SYDVKM. The CDR3 extends over 11 amino acids. V gave up 4 bases and J gave up 8 bases, with 8 bases separating them.

The CDR3 loop reads CASSFQGSPEQYF. CDR3 DNA sequence: TGTGCCAGCAGCTTTCAGGGGTCCCCCGAGCAGTACTTC. This chain links TRBV5-5 with TRBJ2-7, with D possibly matching TRBD1 (6 bases). This CDR3 has 13 residues. Trimming stripped 2 bases from V and 6 bases from J, with 12 bases between. Germline V gene lookup returns CDR1 SGHKS and CDR2 YYEKEE (reference sequence).

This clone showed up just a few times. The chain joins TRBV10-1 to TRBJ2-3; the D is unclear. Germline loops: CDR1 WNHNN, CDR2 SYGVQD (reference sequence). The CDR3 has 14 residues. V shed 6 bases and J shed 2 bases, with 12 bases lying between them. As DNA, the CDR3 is TGCGCCAGCAGAAGACCAGGATTCACAGATACGCAGTATTTT. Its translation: CASRRPGFTDTQYF.